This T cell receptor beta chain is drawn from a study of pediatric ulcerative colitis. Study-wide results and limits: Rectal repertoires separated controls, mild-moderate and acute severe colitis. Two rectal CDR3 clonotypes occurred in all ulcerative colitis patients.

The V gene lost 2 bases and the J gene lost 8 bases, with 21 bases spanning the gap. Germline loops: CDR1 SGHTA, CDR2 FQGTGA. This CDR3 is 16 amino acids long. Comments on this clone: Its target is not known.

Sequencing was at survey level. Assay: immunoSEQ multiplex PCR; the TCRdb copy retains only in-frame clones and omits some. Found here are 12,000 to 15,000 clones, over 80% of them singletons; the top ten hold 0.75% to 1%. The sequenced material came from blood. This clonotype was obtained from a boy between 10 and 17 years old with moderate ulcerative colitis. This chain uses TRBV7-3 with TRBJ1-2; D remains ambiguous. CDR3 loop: CASSLGGVAGVRGYTF. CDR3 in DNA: TGTGCCAGCAGCTTAGGTGGAGTGGCCGGGGTGAGGGGCTACACCTTC.